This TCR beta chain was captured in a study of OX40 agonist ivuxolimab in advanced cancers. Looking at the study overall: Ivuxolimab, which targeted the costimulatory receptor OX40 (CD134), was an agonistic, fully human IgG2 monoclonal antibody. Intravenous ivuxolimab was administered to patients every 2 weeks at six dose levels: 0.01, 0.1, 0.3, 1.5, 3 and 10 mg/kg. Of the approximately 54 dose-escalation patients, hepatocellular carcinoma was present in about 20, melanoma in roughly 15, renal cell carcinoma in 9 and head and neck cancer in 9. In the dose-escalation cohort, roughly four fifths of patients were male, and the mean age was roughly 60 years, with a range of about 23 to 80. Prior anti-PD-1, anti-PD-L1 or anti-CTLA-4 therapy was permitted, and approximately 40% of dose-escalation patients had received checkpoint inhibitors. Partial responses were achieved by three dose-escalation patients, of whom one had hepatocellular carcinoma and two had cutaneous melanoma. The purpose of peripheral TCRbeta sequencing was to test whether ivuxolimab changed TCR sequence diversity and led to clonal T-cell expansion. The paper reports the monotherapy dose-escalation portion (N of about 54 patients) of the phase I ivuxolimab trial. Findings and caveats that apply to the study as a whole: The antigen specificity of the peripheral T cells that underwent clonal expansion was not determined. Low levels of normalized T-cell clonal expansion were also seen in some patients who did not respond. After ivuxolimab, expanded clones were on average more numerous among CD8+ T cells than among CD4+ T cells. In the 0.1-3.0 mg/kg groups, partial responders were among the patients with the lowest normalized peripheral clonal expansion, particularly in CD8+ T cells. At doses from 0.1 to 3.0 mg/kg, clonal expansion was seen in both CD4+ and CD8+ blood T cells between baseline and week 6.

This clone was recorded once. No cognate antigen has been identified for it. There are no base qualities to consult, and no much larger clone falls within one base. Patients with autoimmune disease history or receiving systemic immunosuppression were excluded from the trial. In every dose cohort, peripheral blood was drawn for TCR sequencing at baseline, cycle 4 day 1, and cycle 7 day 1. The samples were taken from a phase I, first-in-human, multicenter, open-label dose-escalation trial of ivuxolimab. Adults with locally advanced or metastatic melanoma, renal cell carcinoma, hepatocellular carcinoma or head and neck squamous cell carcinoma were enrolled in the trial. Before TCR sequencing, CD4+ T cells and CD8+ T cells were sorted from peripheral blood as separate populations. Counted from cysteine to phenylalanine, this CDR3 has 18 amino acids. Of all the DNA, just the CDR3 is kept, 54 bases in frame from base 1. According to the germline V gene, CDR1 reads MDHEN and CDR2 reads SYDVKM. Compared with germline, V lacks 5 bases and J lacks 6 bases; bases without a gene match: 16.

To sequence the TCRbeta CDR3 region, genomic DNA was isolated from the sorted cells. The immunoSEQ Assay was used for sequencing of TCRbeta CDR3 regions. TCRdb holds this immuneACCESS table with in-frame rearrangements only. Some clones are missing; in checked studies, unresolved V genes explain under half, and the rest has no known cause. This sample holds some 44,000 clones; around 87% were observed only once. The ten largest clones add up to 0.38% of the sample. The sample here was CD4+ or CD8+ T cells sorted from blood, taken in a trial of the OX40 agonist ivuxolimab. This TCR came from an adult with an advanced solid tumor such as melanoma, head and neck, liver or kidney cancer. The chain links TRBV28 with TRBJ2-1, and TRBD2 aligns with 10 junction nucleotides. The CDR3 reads CASSQAGASGRLPNEQFF. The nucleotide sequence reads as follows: TGTGCCAGCAGTCAAGCAGGCGCTAGCGGGAGATTACCCAATGAGCAGTTCTTC.